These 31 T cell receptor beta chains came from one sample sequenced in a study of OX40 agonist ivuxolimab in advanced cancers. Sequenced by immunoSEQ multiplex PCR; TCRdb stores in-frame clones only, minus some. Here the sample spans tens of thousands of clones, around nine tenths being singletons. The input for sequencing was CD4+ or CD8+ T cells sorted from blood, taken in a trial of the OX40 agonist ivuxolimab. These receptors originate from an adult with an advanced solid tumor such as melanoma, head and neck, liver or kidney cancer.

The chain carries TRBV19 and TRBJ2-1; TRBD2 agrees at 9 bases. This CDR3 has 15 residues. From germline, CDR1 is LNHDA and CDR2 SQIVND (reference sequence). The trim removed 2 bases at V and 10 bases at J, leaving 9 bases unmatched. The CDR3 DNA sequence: TGTGCCAGTAGTATACCGGGACTAGCAAGCCCCGAGCAGTTCTTC. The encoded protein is CASSIPGLASPEQFF.

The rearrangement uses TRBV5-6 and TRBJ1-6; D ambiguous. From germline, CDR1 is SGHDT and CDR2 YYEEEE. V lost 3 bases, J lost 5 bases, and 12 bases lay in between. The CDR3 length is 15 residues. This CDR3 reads CASSSPGRNNSPLHF. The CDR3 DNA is TGTGCCAGCAGCTCCCCGGGCCGGAATAATTCACCCCTCCACTTT.

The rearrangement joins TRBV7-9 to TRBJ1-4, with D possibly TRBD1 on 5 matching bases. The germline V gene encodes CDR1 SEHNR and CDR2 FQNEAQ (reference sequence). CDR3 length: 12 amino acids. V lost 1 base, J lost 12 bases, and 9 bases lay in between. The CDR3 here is CASSLEGRELFF. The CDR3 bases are TGTGCCAGCAGCTTAGAAGGCAGGGAACTGTTTTTT.

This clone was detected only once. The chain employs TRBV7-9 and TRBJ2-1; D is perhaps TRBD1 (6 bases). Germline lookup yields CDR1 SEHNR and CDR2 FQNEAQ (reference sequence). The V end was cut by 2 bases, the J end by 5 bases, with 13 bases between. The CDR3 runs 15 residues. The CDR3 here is CASSLRGNQNNEQFF. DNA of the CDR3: TGTGCCAGCAGCTTAAGGGGGAACCAAAACAATGAGCAGTTCTTC.

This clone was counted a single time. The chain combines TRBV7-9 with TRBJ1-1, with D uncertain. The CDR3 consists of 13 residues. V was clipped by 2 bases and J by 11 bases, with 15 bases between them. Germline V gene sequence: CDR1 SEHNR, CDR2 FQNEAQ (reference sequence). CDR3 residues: CASSLTPAGRAFF. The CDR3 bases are TGTGCCAGCAGCTTAACCCCGGCCGGGCGGGCTTTCTTT.

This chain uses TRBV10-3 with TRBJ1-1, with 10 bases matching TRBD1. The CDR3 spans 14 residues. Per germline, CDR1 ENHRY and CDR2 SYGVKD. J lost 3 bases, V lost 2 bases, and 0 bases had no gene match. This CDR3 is CAISEGQGDTEAFF. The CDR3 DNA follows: TGTGCCATCAGTGAGGGACAGGGGGACACTGAAGCTTTCTTT.

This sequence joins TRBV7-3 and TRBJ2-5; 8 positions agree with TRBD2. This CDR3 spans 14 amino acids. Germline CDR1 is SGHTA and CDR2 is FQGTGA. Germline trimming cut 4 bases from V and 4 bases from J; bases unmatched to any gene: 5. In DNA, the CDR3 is TGTGCCAGCAGCTACGCGGGGGGAGGAGAGACCCAGTACTTC. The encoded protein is CASSYAGGGETQYF.

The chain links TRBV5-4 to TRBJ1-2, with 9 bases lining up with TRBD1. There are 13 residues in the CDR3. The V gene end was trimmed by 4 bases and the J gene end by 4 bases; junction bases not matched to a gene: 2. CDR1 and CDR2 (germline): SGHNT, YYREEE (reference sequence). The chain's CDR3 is CASSRDRVYGYTF. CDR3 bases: TGTGCCAGCAGCAGGGACAGGGTCTATGGCTACACCTTC.

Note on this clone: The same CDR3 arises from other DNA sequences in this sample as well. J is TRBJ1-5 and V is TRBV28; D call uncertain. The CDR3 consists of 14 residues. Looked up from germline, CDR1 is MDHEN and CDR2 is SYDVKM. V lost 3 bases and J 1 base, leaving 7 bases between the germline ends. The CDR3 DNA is TGTGCCAGCAGTTTGGCACAAAGCAATCAGCCCCAGCATTTT. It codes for CASSLAQSNQPQHF.

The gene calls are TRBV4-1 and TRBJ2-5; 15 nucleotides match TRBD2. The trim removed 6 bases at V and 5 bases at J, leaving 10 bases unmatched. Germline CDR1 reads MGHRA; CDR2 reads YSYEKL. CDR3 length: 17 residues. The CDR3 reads CASSPGLAGGPGETQYF. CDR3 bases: TGCGCCAGCAGTCCCGGACTAGCGGGAGGGCCGGGGGAGACCCAGTACTTC.

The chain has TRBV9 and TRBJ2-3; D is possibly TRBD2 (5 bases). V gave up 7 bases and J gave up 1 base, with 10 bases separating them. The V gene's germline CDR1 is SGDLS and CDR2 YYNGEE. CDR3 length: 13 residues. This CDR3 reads CASRAAGTDTQYF. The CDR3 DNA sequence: TGTGCCAGCCGGGCAGCGGGCACAGATACGCAGTATTTT.

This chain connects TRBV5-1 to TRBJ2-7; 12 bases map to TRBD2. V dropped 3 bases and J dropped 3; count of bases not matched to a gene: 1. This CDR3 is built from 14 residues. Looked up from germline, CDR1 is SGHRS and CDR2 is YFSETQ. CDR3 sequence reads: CASSSSGGGYEQYF. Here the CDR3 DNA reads TGCGCCAGCAGCTCTAGCGGGGGGGGCTACGAGCAGTACTTC.

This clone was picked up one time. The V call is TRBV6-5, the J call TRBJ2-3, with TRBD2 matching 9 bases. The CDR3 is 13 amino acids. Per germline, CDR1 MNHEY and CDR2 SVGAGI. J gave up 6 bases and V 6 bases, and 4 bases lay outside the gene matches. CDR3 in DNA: TGTGCCAGCAGGTTAGCGGGGGCCGATACGCAGTATTTT. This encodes CASRLAGADTQYF.

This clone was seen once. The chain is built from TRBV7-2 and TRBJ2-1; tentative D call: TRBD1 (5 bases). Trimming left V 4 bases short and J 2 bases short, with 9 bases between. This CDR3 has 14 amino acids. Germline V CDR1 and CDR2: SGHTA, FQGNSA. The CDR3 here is CASSSGLPYNEQFF. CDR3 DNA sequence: TGTGCCAGCAGCTCAGGGTTACCCTACAATGAGCAGTTCTTC.

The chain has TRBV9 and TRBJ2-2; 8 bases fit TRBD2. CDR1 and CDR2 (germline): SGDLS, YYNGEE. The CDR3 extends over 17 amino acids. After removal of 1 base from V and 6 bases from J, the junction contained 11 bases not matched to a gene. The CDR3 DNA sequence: TGTGCCAGCAGCGTAAGGAGCGGGAGTCCCCCCCCCGGGGAGCTGTTTTTT. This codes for CASSVRSGSPPPGELFF. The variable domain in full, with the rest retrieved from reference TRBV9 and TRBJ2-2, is DSGVTQTPKHLITATGQRVTLRCSPRSGDLSVYWYQQSLDQGLQFLIQYYNGEERAKGNILERFSAQQFPDLHSELNLSSLELGDSALYFCASSVRSGSPPPGELFFGEGSRLTVL.

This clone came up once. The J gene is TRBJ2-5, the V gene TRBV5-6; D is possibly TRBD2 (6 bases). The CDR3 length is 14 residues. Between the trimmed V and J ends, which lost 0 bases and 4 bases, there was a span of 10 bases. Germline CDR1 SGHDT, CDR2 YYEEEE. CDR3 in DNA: TGTGCCAGCAGCTTGGATCCCGGGGGAGAGACCCAGTACTTC. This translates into CASSLDPGGETQYF.

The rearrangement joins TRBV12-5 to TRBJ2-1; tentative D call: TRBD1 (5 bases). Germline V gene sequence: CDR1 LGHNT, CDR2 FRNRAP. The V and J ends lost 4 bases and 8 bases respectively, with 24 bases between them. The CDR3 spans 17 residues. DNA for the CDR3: TGTGCTAGTGGTTCGGCAGGGTACGGGTCCCCTGGCGATGAGCAGTTCTTC. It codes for CASGSAGYGSPGDEQFF. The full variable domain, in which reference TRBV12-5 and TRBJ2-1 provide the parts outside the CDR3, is DARVTQTPRHKVTEMGQEVTMRCQPILGHNTVFWYRQTMMQGLELLAYFRNRAPLDDSGMPKDRFSAEMPDATLATLKIQPSEPRDSAVYFCASGSAGYGSPGDEQFFGPGTRLTVL.

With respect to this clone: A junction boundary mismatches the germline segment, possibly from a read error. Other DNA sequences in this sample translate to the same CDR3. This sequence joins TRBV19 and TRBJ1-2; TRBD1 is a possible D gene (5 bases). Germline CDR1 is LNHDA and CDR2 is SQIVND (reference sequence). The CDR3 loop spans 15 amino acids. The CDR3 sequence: CASSNGREAVGGYTF. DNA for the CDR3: TGTGCCAGCAGTAACGGCAGGGAAGCGGTCGGAGGCTACACCTTC.

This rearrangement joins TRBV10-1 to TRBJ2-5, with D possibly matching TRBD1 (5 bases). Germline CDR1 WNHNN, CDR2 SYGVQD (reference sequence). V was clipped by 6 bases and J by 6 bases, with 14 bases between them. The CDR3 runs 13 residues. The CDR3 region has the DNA TGCGCCAGCAGCTTGACAGACGTAAAGACCCAGTACTTC. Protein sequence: CASSLTDVKTQYF.

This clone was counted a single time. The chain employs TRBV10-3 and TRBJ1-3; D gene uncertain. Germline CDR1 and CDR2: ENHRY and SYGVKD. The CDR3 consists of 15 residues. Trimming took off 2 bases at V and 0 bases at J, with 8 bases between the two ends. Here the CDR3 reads CAISEEQLSGNTIYF. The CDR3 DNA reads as TGTGCCATCAGTGAGGAACAGCTCTCTGGAAACACCATATATTTT.

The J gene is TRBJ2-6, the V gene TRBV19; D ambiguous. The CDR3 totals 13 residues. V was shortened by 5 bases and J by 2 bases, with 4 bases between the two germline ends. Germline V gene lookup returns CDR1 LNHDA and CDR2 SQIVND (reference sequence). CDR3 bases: TGTGCCAGTAGTCCGACTGGGGCCAACGTCCTGACTTTC. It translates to CASSPTGANVLTF.

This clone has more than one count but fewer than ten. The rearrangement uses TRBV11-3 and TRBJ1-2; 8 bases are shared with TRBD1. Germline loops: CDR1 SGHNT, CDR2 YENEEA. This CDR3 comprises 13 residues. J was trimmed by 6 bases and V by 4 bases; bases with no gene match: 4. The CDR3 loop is CASSSGQVDGYTF. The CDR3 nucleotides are TGTGCCAGCAGCTCGGGACAGGTTGATGGCTACACCTTC.

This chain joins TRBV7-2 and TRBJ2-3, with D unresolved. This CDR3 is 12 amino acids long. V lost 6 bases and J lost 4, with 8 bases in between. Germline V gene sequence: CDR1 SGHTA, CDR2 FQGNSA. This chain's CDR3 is CASSPRSDTQYF. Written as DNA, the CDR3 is TGTGCCAGCAGTCCCAGGTCAGATACGCAGTATTTT.

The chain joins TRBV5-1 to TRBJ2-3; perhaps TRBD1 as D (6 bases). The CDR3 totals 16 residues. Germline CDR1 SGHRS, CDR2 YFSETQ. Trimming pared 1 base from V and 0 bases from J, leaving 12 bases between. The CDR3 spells CASSLSGTRSTDTQYF. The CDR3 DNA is TGCGCCAGCAGCTTGTCAGGGACACGCAGCACAGATACGCAGTATTTT.

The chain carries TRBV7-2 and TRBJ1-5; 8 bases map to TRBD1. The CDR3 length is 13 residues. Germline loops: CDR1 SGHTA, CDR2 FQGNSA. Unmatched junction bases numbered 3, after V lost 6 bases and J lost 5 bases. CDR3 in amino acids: CASSSDRDQPQHF. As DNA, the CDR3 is TGTGCCAGCAGTTCGGACAGGGATCAGCCCCAGCATTTT.

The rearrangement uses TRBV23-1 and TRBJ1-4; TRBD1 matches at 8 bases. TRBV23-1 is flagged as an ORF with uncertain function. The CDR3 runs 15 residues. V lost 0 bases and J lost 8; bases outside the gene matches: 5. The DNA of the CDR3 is TGCGCCAGCAGTCAATCTGGACAGGGAGAAGAAAAACTGTTTTTT. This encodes CASSQSGQGEEKLFF.

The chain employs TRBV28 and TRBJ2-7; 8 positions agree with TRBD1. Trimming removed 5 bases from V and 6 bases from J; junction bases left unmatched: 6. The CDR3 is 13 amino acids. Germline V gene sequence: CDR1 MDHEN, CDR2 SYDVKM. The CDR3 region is CASSVTGAGEQYF. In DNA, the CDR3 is TGTGCCAGCAGTGTGACAGGGGCGGGCGAGCAGTACTTC.

CDR3: CASTPRGTGELFF. In DNA form, the CDR3 reads TGTGCCAGCACCCCAAGGGGGACCGGGGAGCTGTTTTTT. This chain joins TRBV19 and TRBJ2-2, with a weak D call TRBD1 (6 bases). CDR3 length: 13 amino acids. Germline CDR1 and CDR2: LNHDA and SQIVND (reference sequence). Between the trimmed V and J ends, which lost 9 bases and 5 bases, there was a span of 13 bases. Variable domain in full (rest from reference TRBV19 and TRBJ2-2): DGGITQSPKYLFRKEGQNVTLSCEQNLNHDAMYWYRQDPGQGLRLIYYSQIVNDFQKGDIAEGYSVSREKKESFPLTVTSAQKNPTAFYLCASTPRGTGELFFGEGSRLTVL.

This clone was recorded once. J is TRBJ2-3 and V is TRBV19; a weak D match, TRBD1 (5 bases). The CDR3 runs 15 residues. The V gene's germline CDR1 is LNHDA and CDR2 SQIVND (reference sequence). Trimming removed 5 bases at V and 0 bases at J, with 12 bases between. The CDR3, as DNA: TGTGCCAGTAGTTACCCAGGGTCTAGCACAGATACGCAGTATTTT. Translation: CASSYPGSSTDTQYF.

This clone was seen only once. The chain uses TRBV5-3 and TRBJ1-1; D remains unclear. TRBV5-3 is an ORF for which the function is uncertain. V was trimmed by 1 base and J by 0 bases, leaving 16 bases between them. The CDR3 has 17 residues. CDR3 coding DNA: TGTGCCAGAAGCTTGATCGGGTTAAATTTTATGAACACTGAAGCTTTCTTT. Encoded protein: CARSLIGLNFMNTEAFF.

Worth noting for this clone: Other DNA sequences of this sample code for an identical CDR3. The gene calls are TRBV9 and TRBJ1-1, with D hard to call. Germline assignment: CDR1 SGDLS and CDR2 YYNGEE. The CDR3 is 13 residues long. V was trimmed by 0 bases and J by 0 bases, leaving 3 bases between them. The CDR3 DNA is TGTGCCAGCAGCGTAGATCTGAACACTGAAGCTTTCTTT. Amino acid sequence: CASSVDLNTEAFF.